One and the same sample provided the 13 T cell receptor beta chains below, sequenced in a study of T cell responses to AZD1222 COVID-19 vaccine. Method: immunoSEQ multiplex PCR; TCRdb's copy keeps in-frame clones and lacks some. The sample contains around 150,000 clones, roughly 93% of which appear only once. This material consisted of peripheral blood, taken 28 days after the second AZD1222 dose. The receptors were sampled from an adult who received the AZD1222 COVID-19 vaccine.

The chain carries TRBV13 and TRBJ2-7; no clear D. Trimming took off 0 bases at V and 7 bases at J, with 7 bases between the two ends. Germline V gene lookup returns CDR1 PRHDT and CDR2 FYEKMQ (reference sequence). This CDR3 has 12 residues. The CDR3 spells CASSLGLLEQYF. DNA of the CDR3: TGTGCCAGCAGCTTAGGCCTTTTAGAGCAGTACTTC.

J is TRBJ2-3 and V is TRBV7-2; 8 positions agree with TRBD2. CDR3 length: 15 amino acids. Germline V gives CDR1 SGHTA, CDR2 FQGNSA. The V and J ends lost 5 bases and 1 base, in that order; junction bases with no gene match: 5. This CDR3 is CASSKIAGRTDTQYF. DNA of the CDR3: TGTGCCAGCAGCAAAATAGCGGGGCGCACAGATACGCAGTATTTT.

The chain links TRBV30 to TRBJ2-7, with D hard to call. Germline V gene sequence: CDR1 GTSNPN, CDR2 SVGIG (reference sequence). This CDR3 has 13 amino acids. V was pared by 3 bases and J by 7 bases, with 16 bases between. The CDR3 DNA reads TGTGCCTGGAGGCGCAACTCCCTGCGAGAGCAGTACTTC. It is translated as CAWRRNSLREQYF.

The rearrangement links TRBV18 to TRBJ2-2, with 11 bases aligning to TRBD1. Germline lookup yields CDR1 KGHSH and CDR2 LQKENI. After removal of 2 bases from V and 0 bases from J, the junction contained 8 bases not matched to a gene. This CDR3 has 19 residues. CDR3 protein: CASSPGDRGSSTNTGELFF. CDR3 DNA: TGTGCCAGCTCACCAGGGGACAGGGGGTCGTCGACGAACACCGGGGAGCTGTTTTTT. Looking up the rest from reference TRBV18 and TRBJ2-2 gives the full variable domain: NAGVMQNPRHLVRRRGQEARLRCSPMKGHSHVYWYRQLPEEGLKFMVYLQKENIIDESGMPKERFSAEFPKEGPSILRIQQVVRGDSAAYFCASSPGDRGSSTNTGELFFGEGSRLTVL.

The chain combines TRBV4-1 with TRBJ1-4; D is uncertain. Germline values: CDR1 MGHRA, CDR2 YSYEKL. This CDR3 has 16 amino acids. The V gene lost 4 bases and the J gene lost 3 bases, with 15 bases spanning the gap. CDR3 in amino acids: CASSLNPGASNEKLFF. The DNA of the CDR3 is TGCGCCAGCAGCCTCAATCCGGGCGCCTCTAATGAAAAACTGTTTTTT.

This rearrangement joins TRBV3-1 (or the pseudogene TRBV3-2) to TRBJ2-5, with D unclear. CDR1 and CDR2 from the germline V gene are LGHDT and YNNKEL (reference sequence). The CDR3 has 11 residues. Between the trimmed V and J ends, which lost 1 base and 4 bases, there was a span of 1 base. The CDR3 is CASSQAETQYF. As DNA, the CDR3 is TGTGCCAGCAGCCAAGCAGAGACCCAGTACTTC.

The chain couples TRBV5-1 to TRBJ2-1; 11 nucleotides align to TRBD2. The length of the CDR3 is 15 residues. The ends lost 4 bases at V and 8 bases at J; junction bases unmatched: 8. The V gene's germline CDR1 is SGHRS and CDR2 YFSETQ. As DNA, the CDR3 is TGCGCCAGCAGCCCTTTAGCGGGGGGGCTTGATGAGCAGTTCTTC. The encoded protein is CASSPLAGGLDEQFF.

The rearrangement links TRBV18 to TRBJ2-1; D gene ambiguous. V was shortened by 3 bases and J by 0 bases, with 9 bases between the two germline ends. The CDR3 runs to 15 residues. Per germline, CDR1 KGHSH and CDR2 LQKENI. CDR3 in amino acids: CASSPGSVSYNEQFF. DNA of the CDR3: TGTGCCAGCTCACCGGGGTCGGTCTCCTACAATGAGCAGTTCTTC.

The chain recombines TRBV7-9 with TRBJ1-1, with no clear D. The CDR3 extends over 13 amino acids. V was pared by 1 base and J by 2 bases, with 5 bases between. Germline V CDR1 and CDR2: SEHNR, FQNEAQ (reference sequence). The CDR3: CASSLVRNTEAFF. The DNA for the CDR3 is TGTGCCAGCAGCTTAGTTCGTAACACTGAAGCTTTCTTT.

The rearrangement links TRBV4-2 to TRBJ1-4; no reliable D call. Looked up from germline, CDR1 is LGHNA and CDR2 is YNFKEQ. The ends were cut back, 0 bases at V and 4 bases at J, with 6 bases in the middle. This CDR3 contains 14 residues. The CDR3 here is CASSQDIINEKLFF. The DNA of the CDR3 is TGTGCCAGCAGCCAAGACATCATTAATGAAAAACTGTTTTTT.

The chain has TRBV9 and TRBJ2-1; D possibly corresponds to TRBD1 (8 bases). V lost 3 bases and J 4 bases, leaving 14 bases between the germline ends. Germline V gene data show CDR1 as SGDLS and CDR2 as YYNGEE. This CDR3 has 15 residues. CDR3 sequence: CASSESGTGYNEQFF. CDR3 nucleotides: TGTGCCAGCAGCGAGAGCGGGACAGGATACAATGAGCAGTTCTTC.

The chain's CDR3 is CASSLRGNEQFF. The CDR3 DNA sequence: TGTGCCAGCAGCCTGAGGGGGAATGAGCAGTTCTTC. J is TRBJ2-1 and V is TRBV9, with D maybe TRBD1 (6 bases). Trimming took 4 bases from V and 7 from J, leaving 9 bases between them. CDR3 length: 12 amino acids. In germline, CDR1 is SGDLS, CDR2 YYNGEE. Complete variable domain (other parts from reference TRBV9 and TRBJ2-1): DSGVTQTPKHLITATGQRVTLRCSPRSGDLSVYWYQQSLDQGLQFLIQYYNGEERAKGNILERFSAQQFPDLHSELNLSSLELGDSALYFCASSLRGNEQFFGPGTRLTVL.

CDR3: CASSVKGPNYNSPLHF. For the CDR3, the DNA is TGCGCCAGCAGTGTAAAGGGACCGAACTATAATTCACCCCTCCACTTT. The V call is TRBV4-1, the J call TRBJ1-6; TRBD1 might be the D (5 bases). V lost 6 bases, J lost 3 bases, and 15 bases lay in between. There are 16 residues in the CDR3. Germline V gives CDR1 MGHRA, CDR2 YSYEKL.